A single sample gave rise to the 18 T cell receptor beta chains below, sequenced in a study of shared clonotypes between healthy human individuals. Some clones are missing from TCRdb's copy, which holds only in-frame ones; the method was immunoSEQ multiplex PCR. The profile shows some 2,100,000 clones, approximately 95% of them singletons. The sequenced material came from naive CD4+ T cells sorted from blood. Subset denoted: CD45RA+ positively selected. The source is a man younger than 35 in good health.

Details on this clone: Other DNA sequences in this sample translate to the same CDR3. The chain's CDR3 is CASSHGTAQETQYF. In DNA, the CDR3 is TGCGCCAGCAGCCACGGGACAGCGCAAGAGACCCAGTACTTC. V gene TRBV5-1 combines with J gene TRBJ2-5, with 7 bases that match TRBD1. The CDR3 totals 14 residues. The V and J ends lost 4 bases and 2 bases, in that order; junction bases with no gene match: 5. The germline gives CDR1 SGHRS, CDR2 YFSETQ.

Concerning this clone: It differs at one base from a far larger clone, so likely a read error. Within the sample, other DNA sequences also encode this same CDR3. The J gene is TRBJ2-3, the V gene TRBV7-9, with D unclear. Germline CDR1 is SEHNR and CDR2 is FQNEAQ (reference sequence). The CDR3 covers 13 residues. Trimming cost V 2 bases and J 0 bases, with 3 bases left between them. The CDR3 sequence: CASSLLSTDTQYF. The CDR3 region has the DNA TGTGCCAGCAGCTTACTGAGCACAGATACGCAGTATTTT.

The J gene is TRBJ2-6, the V gene TRBV5-4; D possibly corresponds to TRBD2 (7 bases). Germline V CDR1 and CDR2: SGHNT, YYREEE (reference sequence). Trimming removed 4 bases from V and 0 bases from J, with 20 bases in between. This CDR3 contains 19 residues. In DNA form, the CDR3 reads TGTGCCAGCAGCGCCCCAAGGGGGGGAAGAAGCTCTGGGGCCAACGTCCTGACTTTC. Residues: CASSAPRGGRSSGANVLTF.

The chain links TRBV28 to TRBJ2-7; 7 bases align to TRBD1. The CDR3 has 15 amino acids. Per germline, CDR1 MDHEN and CDR2 SYDVKM. The trim removed 3 bases at V and 3 bases at J, leaving 8 bases unmatched. The DNA of the CDR3 is TGTGCCAGCAGTTTCTACCAGGGGGAATTCTACGAGCAGTACTTC. Its protein is CASSFYQGEFYEQYF.

This clone was counted a single time. The V gene is TRBV11-2, the J gene TRBJ1-2, with unresolved D. The V end was cut by 5 bases, the J end by 4 bases, with 17 bases between. CDR3 length: 15 amino acids. Germline V CDR1 and CDR2: SGHAT, FQNNGV. The DNA of the CDR3 is TGTGCCAGCAGCCCCCGACAAGCCGGGAGCTATGGCTACACCTTC. This encodes CASSPRQAGSYGYTF. The whole variable domain, filled in from reference TRBV11-2 and TRBJ1-2, reads EAGVAQSPRYKIIEKRQSVAFWCNPISGHATLYWYQQILGQGPKLLIQFQNNGVVDDSQLPKDRFSAERLKGVDSTLKIQPAKLEDSAVYLCASSPRQAGSYGYTFGSGTRLTVV.

This chain uses TRBV6-5 with TRBJ2-1; TRBD2 matches at 8 bases. The germline V gene has CDR1 MNHEY and CDR2 SVGAGI. Germline trimming cut 10 bases from V and 7 bases from J; bases unmatched to any gene: 12. This CDR3 region has 14 residues. This CDR3 reads CATRTGGMNNEQFF. Written as DNA, the CDR3 is TGTGCCACTAGGACGGGGGGGATGAATAATGAGCAGTTCTTC.

This chain links TRBV6-1 with TRBJ2-2, with 8 bases lining up with TRBD1. Losses at the gene ends were 10 bases for V and 7 bases for J; bases not matched to a gene: 14. CDR3 length equals 15 residues. Germline CDR1 reads MNHNS; CDR2 reads SASEGT. The CDR3 is CATLQPDRGGGELFF. CDR3 DNA: TGTGCCACCCTCCAGCCCGACAGGGGAGGCGGGGAGCTGTTTTTT.

This clone has just a few counts. The chain couples TRBV14 to TRBJ1-1; 7 bases line up with TRBD1. V lost 4 bases, J lost 4 bases, and 6 bases stayed unmatched. Germline assignment: CDR1 SGHDN and CDR2 FVKESK. The CDR3 runs to 14 residues. CDR3 amino acids: CASSLLTGSTEAFF. The DNA for the CDR3 is TGTGCCAGCAGCCTCTTGACAGGGAGCACTGAAGCTTTCTTT.

The rearrangement uses TRBV7-9 and TRBJ1-2; tentative D call: TRBD1 (5 bases). Deletions cut 5 bases from V and 4 bases from J, with 14 bases between. This CDR3 has 14 residues. Germline CDR1 and CDR2: SEHNR and FQNEAQ (reference sequence). DNA of the CDR3: TGTGCCAGCAGCCCCTCTCAGGGTGCCTATGGCTACACCTTC. This codes for CASSPSQGAYGYTF.

The rearrangement joins TRBV20-1 to TRBJ2-7; D remains unclear. Germline CDR1 is DFQATT and CDR2 is SNEGSKA (reference sequence). The CDR3 totals 11 residues. The V gene lost 6 bases and the J gene lost 7 bases, with 13 bases spanning the gap. The CDR3: CSAPELEEQYF. In DNA, the CDR3 is TGCAGTGCCCCTGAATTGGAAGAGCAGTACTTC.

V and J are TRBV19 and TRBJ1-1; D is uncertain. Trimming left V 3 bases short and J 8 bases short, with 10 bases between. CDR3 length: 12 amino acids. Germline assignment: CDR1 LNHDA and CDR2 SQIVND (reference sequence). CDR3 residues: CASSIWPLEAFF. In DNA, the CDR3 is TGTGCCAGTAGTATCTGGCCGTTAGAAGCTTTCTTT.

The V and J genes are TRBV27 and TRBJ1-4; D call uncertain. The CDR3 is made up of 14 amino acids. V dropped 2 bases and J dropped 5 bases, with 9 bases sitting between them. CDR1 is MNHEY, CDR2 SMNVEV, per germline (reference sequence). CDR3 residues: CASSLKGRNEKLFF. The DNA for the CDR3 is TGTGCCAGCAGTTTAAAGGGCCGCAATGAAAAACTGTTTTTT.

The CDR3 here is CASSDKQGFNYGYTF. The CDR3 nucleotides read TGTGCCAGCAGCGACAAGCAGGGTTTTAACTATGGCTACACCTTC. The chain couples TRBV5-4 to TRBJ1-2, with D tentatively TRBD1 (5 bases). The germline CDR1 and CDR2 sequences are SGHNT and YYREEE (reference sequence). Trimming removed 4 bases from V and 1 base from J, with 14 bases in between. The CDR3 runs 15 residues.

Only one count was recorded for this clone. V usage is TRBV28 and J usage is TRBJ1-1; 8 bases are a match to TRBD1. From germline, CDR1 is MDHEN and CDR2 SYDVKM. This CDR3 comprises 14 residues. V dropped 4 bases and J dropped 4; count of bases not matched to a gene: 5. CDR3 loop: CASSSGGSSTEAFF. CDR3 nucleotide sequence: TGTGCCAGCAGTTCAGGGGGCTCGAGCACTGAAGCTTTCTTT.

This sequence joins TRBV25-1 and TRBJ2-4; D is perhaps TRBD1 (5 bases). Germline values: CDR1 MGHDK, CDR2 SYGVNS. V was clipped by 2 bases and J by 5 bases, with 10 bases between them. The CDR3 spans 14 residues. The CDR3 bases are TGTGCCAGCAGTGAAGTGGGGCCAGAAAACATTCAGTACTTC. It encodes CASSEVGPENIQYF. Full variable domain (missing parts from reference TRBV25-1 and TRBJ2-4): EADIYQTPRYLVIGTGKKITLECSQTMGHDKMYWYQQDPGMELHLIHYSYGVNSTEKGDLSSESTVSRIRTEHFPLTLESARPSHTSQYLCASSEVGPENIQYFGAGTRLSVL.

CDR3 nucleotide sequence: TGTGCCAGCAGCCAAGACCCGGGACAGGGGGTAGTAGATACGCAGTATTTT. This gives the protein CASSQDPGQGVVDTQYF. This chain joins TRBV14 and TRBJ2-3; 11 nucleotides match TRBD1. In germline, CDR1 is SGHDN, CDR2 FVKESK. The CDR3 runs 17 residues. With 0 bases clipped from V and 5 bases from J, the junction kept 7 bases outside the gene matches.

The chain couples TRBV6-6 to TRBJ1-2; D is unclear. V was shortened by 7 bases and J by 2 bases, with 14 bases between the two germline ends. This CDR3 spans 14 amino acids. The germline CDR1 and CDR2 sequences are MNHNY and SVGAGI (reference sequence). CDR3 sequence (DNA): TGTGCCAGCACCCTACCCGAAGCGAACTATGGCTACACCTTC. Amino acid sequence: CASTLPEANYGYTF.

The rearrangement links TRBV2 to TRBJ1-6, with D perhaps TRBD1 (6 bases). The CDR3 is 16 amino acids. Trimming stripped 5 bases from V and 6 bases from J, with 17 bases between. CDR1 is SNHLY, CDR2 FYNNEI, per germline. The CDR3 loop is CASSLEGRQVNSPLHF. The CDR3 DNA follows: TGTGCCAGCAGTTTGGAGGGGAGACAGGTTAATTCACCCCTCCACTTT.